This T cell receptor beta chain was identified in a study of T cell changes during pregnancy in multiple sclerosis (dated by TCRdb to between 2018 and 2021). In terms of the full investigation: The study examined how the T cell repertoire changed over the course of pregnancy in women with multiple sclerosis.

Concerning this clone: Its target antigen remains unknown. No qualities accompany the bases; no much larger clone lies one base away.

The germline ends are 29 bases apart after V is trimmed by 0 bases and J by 6 bases. The CDR3 runs 20 residues from the cysteine to the phenylalanine. The entry retains the CDR3 DNA only, 60 bases that are in frame from base 1. Libraries came from the immunoSEQ multiplex PCR assay. TCRdb retrieved this table from immuneACCESS and kept in-frame rearrangements only. Not all clones are present; in checked studies, unresolved V genes account for under half, and no reason is known for the remainder. For this sample there are about 89,000 clones; around 94% appear just once. 0.65% to 0.95% of the sample rests with the top ten.

This specimen consisted of peripheral blood, obtained in the third trimester of pregnancy. This clonotype originated in a female donor with multiple sclerosis, enrolled in a pregnancy study. This chain joins TRBV23-1 to TRBJ2-5; TRBD1 is a weak D gene call, 6 bases matching. TRBV23-1 is recorded as an ORF, its role being uncertain. Here the CDR3 is given as CASSQSVPSVAGQLGKTQYF. In nucleotides, the sequence is TGCGCCAGCAGTCAATCAGTACCATCAGTTGCCGGACAGCTCGGAAAGACCCAGTACTTC.